This TCR beta chain was identified in a study of T cell repertoires in cytomegalovirus infection. Using its own MiXCR run on the reads, TCRdb lists one record per CDR3 protein. The sample lists under 850,000 distinct CDR3 sequences, less than 40% occurring once. The CDR3 length is 13 residues. Trimming removed 6 bases from V and 5 bases from J, with 12 bases in between. Germline V gene data show CDR1 as SGHTA and CDR2 as FQGNSA. The clonotype was recovered from a human donor in good health (CMV status not recorded). Some clones in this sample may be carry-over from other donors' samples. The V call is TRBV7-2, the J call TRBJ2-3; D uncertain. The material sequenced was PBMCs. The chain's CDR3 is CASRGMVGDTQYF. The DNA of the CDR3 is TGTGCCAGCAGAGGGATGGTTGGAGATACGCAGTATTTT. The full variable domain, rest sourced from reference TRBV7-2 and TRBJ2-3, is GAGVSQSPSNKVTEKGKDVELRCDPISGHTALYWYRQSLGQGLEFLIYFQGNSAPDKSGLPSDRFSAERTGGSVSTLTIQRTQQEDSAVYLCASRGMVGDTQYFGPGTRLTVL.